The 30 T cell receptor beta chains reported below all come from one sample, sequenced in a study of cytomegalovirus exposure and HLA in healthy donors. Data came from immunoSEQ multiplex PCR; TCRdb stores just in-frame clones and leaves some out. Among about 68,000 clones, roughly 95% were seen once, and the ten largest hold around 2.2%. The specimen sequenced was PBMCs. Receptor source: a man between 18 and 35 years old in good health and CMV-seronegative.

V gene TRBV19 combines with J gene TRBJ1-2; TRBD1 matches at 9 bases. The trim removed 3 bases at V and 8 bases at J, leaving 10 bases unmatched. This CDR3 contains 15 residues. Germline CDR1 LNHDA, CDR2 SQIVND (reference sequence). The CDR3 sequence: CASSILQGADQGYTF. The CDR3 DNA reads TGTGCCAGTAGTATTCTACAGGGGGCAGATCAAGGCTACACCTTC.

This rearrangement joins TRBV5-6 to TRBJ2-7; D might be TRBD1 (5 bases). CDR3 length: 12 residues. Trimming removed 4 bases at V and 6 bases at J, with 11 bases between. Germline-derived CDR1 and CDR2 are SGHDT and YYEEEE. The CDR3 here is CASSKRQFEQYF. In DNA, the CDR3 is TGTGCCAGCAGCAAAAGACAGTTCGAGCAGTACTTC.

This chain links TRBV7-2 with TRBJ2-7; 11 nucleotides line up with TRBD1. The CDR3 totals 14 residues. The junction had 5 bases not matched to a gene; V was cut back by 5 bases and J by 5 bases. The germline CDR1 and CDR2 sequences are SGHTA and FQGNSA. The CDR3 DNA reads TGTGCCAGCAGCACCCGGACAGGGGGCGACGAGCAGTACTTC. This gives the protein CASSTRTGGDEQYF.

This chain joins TRBV2 and TRBJ1-4, with a tentative D call TRBD1 (6 bases). Germline CDR1 and CDR2: SNHLY and FYNNEI. The V and J ends lost 6 bases and 10 bases respectively, with 18 bases between them. The CDR3 consists of 14 residues. The CDR3 bases are TGTGCCAGCAGAGATACAGGGTATTATGGAAAACTGTTTTTT. Its translation is CASRDTGYYGKLFF.

The V and J genes are TRBV19 and TRBJ2-6; D is possibly TRBD1 (5 bases). V lost 3 bases to trimming and J lost 2 bases, with 11 bases between them. Germline V gene data show CDR1 as LNHDA and CDR2 as SQIVND (reference sequence). There are 16 residues in the CDR3. DNA of the CDR3: TGTGCCAGTAGTATGATCCAGGGTACTGGGGCCAACGTCCTGACTTTC. Its translation: CASSMIQGTGANVLTF.

This sequence joins TRBV18 and TRBJ2-3; D is possibly TRBD2 (6 bases). The CDR3 sequence is 15 residues long. CDR1 and CDR2 from the germline V gene are KGHSH and LQKENI. Between the trimmed V and J ends, which lost 4 bases and 0 bases, there was a span of 11 bases. CDR3 protein: CASSRGTGSTDTQYF. The CDR3 coding sequence is TGTGCCAGCTCACGCGGGACGGGGAGCACAGATACGCAGTATTTT.

The chain carries TRBV5-1 and TRBJ2-1, with D hard to call. The germline V and J ends were trimmed by 1 base and 8 bases, with 4 bases remaining between them. The CDR3 has 11 residues. CDR1 and CDR2 (germline): SGHRS, YFSETQ. The CDR3 is CASSLSYEQFF. CDR3 sequence (DNA): TGCGCCAGCAGCTTGTCCTATGAGCAGTTCTTC.

The rearrangement uses TRBV2 and TRBJ1-6, with 8 bases that match TRBD1. The CDR3 is 15 amino acids. V lost 5 bases to trimming and J lost 7 bases; unmatched junction nucleotides: 7. Germline CDR1 reads SNHLY; CDR2 reads FYNNEI. CDR3 in DNA: TGTGCCAGCAGTCCCTATGGACAGGGAAATTCACCCCTCCACTTT. Its protein product is CASSPYGQGNSPLHF.

The rearrangement joins TRBV5-1 to TRBJ2-1; D possibly corresponds to TRBD2 (5 bases). CDR1 and CDR2 (germline): SGHRS, YFSETQ. The CDR3 sequence is 14 residues long. V was trimmed by 1 base and J by 8 bases, leaving 13 bases between them. The CDR3 loop reads CASSLISQDYEQFF. In nucleotides, the CDR3 is TGCGCCAGCAGCTTGATTTCCCAGGACTATGAGCAGTTCTTC.

The chain uses TRBV19 and TRBJ1-1; D gene ambiguous. Germline lookup yields CDR1 LNHDA and CDR2 SQIVND (reference sequence). The CDR3 sequence is 13 residues long. V was clipped by 5 bases and J by 0 bases, with 7 bases between them. The CDR3: CASSGTVNTEAFF. The CDR3 DNA is TGTGCCAGTAGTGGTACAGTGAACACTGAAGCTTTCTTT.

This chain uses TRBV4-2 with TRBJ2-7; 7 bases are shared with TRBD2. Germline V gives CDR1 LGHNA, CDR2 YNFKEQ. V lost 0 bases to trimming and J lost 1 base; unmatched junction nucleotides: 18. This CDR3 has 20 amino acids. The CDR3 loop reads CASSQEWPGEGSIRSYEQYF. CDR3 DNA: TGTGCCAGCAGCCAAGAATGGCCGGGGGAGGGTTCGATAAGGTCCTACGAGCAGTACTTC.

This clone was picked up one time. V usage is TRBV6-6 and J usage is TRBJ1-2; 9 bases match TRBD1. From germline, CDR1 is MNHNY and CDR2 SVGAGI (reference sequence). Trimming took 5 bases from V and 7 from J; bases not matched to a gene: 8. The CDR3 has 14 amino acids. CDR3 nucleotide sequence: TGTGCCAGCAGTAGCCGGGACAGGGAAGGTGGCTACACCTTC. Translated, it gives CASSSRDREGGYTF.

This clone was seen a single time. This chain joins TRBV7-2 and TRBJ2-7, with 8 positions matching TRBD2. From germline, CDR1 is SGHTA and CDR2 FQGNSA. CDR3 length equals 14 residues. The V segment lost 4 bases and the J segment 6 bases; nucleotides outside the gene matches: 8. CDR3 sequence reads: CASSSSGSLFEQYF. The CDR3 DNA reads as TGTGCCAGCAGCTCGAGCGGGAGCCTCTTCGAGCAGTACTTC.

The chain employs TRBV27 and TRBJ1-1; TRBD1 might be the D (5 bases). Per germline, CDR1 MNHEY and CDR2 SMNVEV (reference sequence). The CDR3 contains 13 residues. Trimming stripped 5 bases from V and 1 base from J, with 8 bases between. CDR3 loop: CASSAGQNTEAFF. CDR3 in DNA: TGTGCCAGCAGTGCCGGACAGAACACTGAAGCTTTCTTT.

The chain joins TRBV7-9 to TRBJ1-2, with 9 bases identical to TRBD1. Trimming cost V 3 bases and J 4 bases; bases outside gene matches: 3. CDR3 length: 14 residues. Germline V gives CDR1 SEHNR, CDR2 FQNEAQ (reference sequence). CDR3 bases: TGTGCCAGCAGCTTGGGGACAGGGTCCTATGGCTACACCTTC. Translating it yields CASSLGTGSYGYTF.

This clone has at least ten counts. The genes are TRBV27 and TRBJ2-3; TRBD1 might be the D (5 bases). The CDR3 covers 14 residues. Between the trimmed V and J ends, which lost 3 bases and 3 bases, there was a span of 10 bases. The germline V gene encodes CDR1 MNHEY and CDR2 SMNVEV (reference sequence). This CDR3 is CASSFSAGTDTQYF. The CDR3 nucleotides read TGTGCCAGCAGTTTTTCAGCAGGGACAGATACGCAGTATTTT.

This chain links TRBV30 with TRBJ1-5; D gene uncertain. Trimming took 0 bases from V and 0 from J, leaving 18 bases between them. From germline, CDR1 is GTSNPN and CDR2 SVGIG (reference sequence). This CDR3 region has 18 residues. CDR3 sequence reads: CAWSVLLWSQHSNQPQHF. CDR3 nucleotides: TGTGCCTGGAGTGTACTCCTATGGAGTCAACATAGCAATCAGCCCCAGCATTTT.

This chain connects TRBV6-5 to TRBJ1-2; D may be TRBD1 (6 bases). This CDR3 spans 14 amino acids. Trimming took off 5 bases at V and 2 bases at J, with 12 bases between the two ends. Germline loops: CDR1 MNHEY, CDR2 SVGAGI. The CDR3 region is CASSRDKANYGYTF. As DNA, the CDR3 is TGTGCCAGCAGTAGGGACAAGGCCAACTATGGCTACACCTTC.

V and J are TRBV11-3 and TRBJ2-3; the match to TRBD2 covers 7 bases. The V segment lost 6 bases and the J segment 1 base; nucleotides outside the gene matches: 4. Germline V gives CDR1 SGHNT, CDR2 YENEEA. This CDR3 contains 14 residues. The CDR3 DNA is TGTGCCAGCAGTCGACTAGCCCGCACAGATACGCAGTATTTT. Translation: CASSRLARTDTQYF. The full variable domain, rest sourced from reference TRBV11-3 and TRBJ2-3, is EAGVVQSPRYKIIEKKQPVAFWCNPISGHNTLYWYLQNLGQGPELLIRYENEEAVDDSQLPKDRFSAERLKGVDSTLKIQPAELGDSAVYLCASSRLARTDTQYFGPGTRLTVL.

CDR3: CASSTTGGAGGYTF. The DNA for the CDR3 is TGTGCCAGTAGTACGACAGGGGGCGCCGGTGGCTACACCTTC. The rearrangement joins TRBV19 to TRBJ1-2; 10 positions match TRBD1. V lost 4 bases, J lost 7 bases, and 6 bases stayed unmatched. The CDR3 is 14 amino acids. From germline, CDR1 is LNHDA and CDR2 SQIVND (reference sequence).

This chain links TRBV6-5 with TRBJ1-1; TRBD1 aligns across 7 bases. CDR3 length: 15 amino acids. Germline values: CDR1 MNHEY, CDR2 SVGAGI. Trimming removed 4 bases from V and 2 bases from J; junction bases left unmatched: 7. Here the CDR3 reads CASSSPGQKNTEAFF. In DNA form, the CDR3 reads TGTGCCAGCAGTTCTCCGGGACAGAAAAACACTGAAGCTTTCTTT.

V is TRBV19 and J is TRBJ1-2; tentatively, D is TRBD1 (6 bases). Germline V gene data show CDR1 as LNHDA and CDR2 as SQIVND (reference sequence). V was clipped by 7 bases and J by 1 base, with 13 bases between them. CDR3 size: 14 residues. The DNA for the CDR3 is TGTGCCAGTACCTGGACAGCTGTTAACTATGGCTACACCTTC. This encodes CASTWTAVNYGYTF. Based on the CDR3 plus reference TRBV19 and TRBJ1-2, the full variable domain is DGGITQSPKYLFRKEGQNVTLSCEQNLNHDAMYWYRQDPGQGLRLIYYSQIVNDFQKGDIAEGYSVSREKKESFPLTVTSAQKNPTAFYLCASTWTAVNYGYTFGSGTRLTVV.

This clone was counted a few times. The chain recombines TRBV6-5 with TRBJ1-6, with unresolved D. Germline values: CDR1 MNHEY, CDR2 SVGAGI. The CDR3 length is 15 residues. Trimming shortened V by 5 bases and J by 5 bases, and 13 bases separated the two germline ends. The CDR3 is CASSPAGGNNSPLHF. The CDR3 DNA reads TGTGCCAGCAGTCCCGCGGGAGGAAATAATTCACCCCTCCACTTT.

The rearrangement links TRBV6-5 to TRBJ1-2; 7 bases line up with TRBD1. CDR3 size: 13 residues. V lost 5 bases to trimming and J lost 5 bases; unmatched junction nucleotides: 5. Germline V CDR1 and CDR2: MNHEY, SVGAGI. CDR3 protein: CASSPMTGYGYTF. The CDR3 DNA is TGTGCCAGCAGTCCTATGACAGGGTATGGCTACACCTTC.

The chain has TRBV19 and TRBJ2-7; TRBD1 matches 11 bases. The CDR3 has 15 amino acids. Germline CDR1 LNHDA, CDR2 SQIVND (reference sequence). V was clipped by 10 bases and J by 5 bases; unmatched bases: 13. The CDR3 sequence: CATRRSGQGDHEQYF. The CDR3 nucleotides read TGTGCCACCAGGAGGTCGGGACAGGGGGACCACGAGCAGTACTTC.

The chain recombines TRBV29-1 with TRBJ1-2, with 7 positions matching TRBD1. Germline CDR1 and CDR2: SQVTM and ANQGSEA. With 2 bases clipped from V and 4 bases from J, the junction kept 7 bases outside the gene matches. The CDR3 covers 14 residues. CDR3 sequence (DNA): TGCAGCGTTGAATCCCCGGGACAGCCCTATGGCTACACCTTC. It codes for CSVESPGQPYGYTF.

This chain uses TRBV11-2 with TRBJ1-6, with 12 bases aligning to TRBD1. V lost 5 bases and J lost 4; bases outside the gene matches: 12. The CDR3 loop spans 19 amino acids. Germline V gene lookup returns CDR1 SGHAT and CDR2 FQNNGV. CDR3 coding DNA: TGTGCCAGCAGCGTACACCGGGACAGGGGGCTGAGATATAATTCACCCCTCCACTTT. This translates into CASSVHRDRGLRYNSPLHF.

This sequence joins TRBV27 and TRBJ1-1; TRBD1 matches 10 bases. J lost 4 bases, V lost 5 bases, and 10 bases had no gene match. This CDR3 has 16 residues. The germline CDR1 and CDR2 sequences are MNHEY and SMNVEV (reference sequence). The CDR3 loop reads CASSLTGQGVGTEAFF. The CDR3 DNA follows: TGTGCCAGCAGTCTGACCGGACAGGGGGTGGGCACTGAAGCTTTCTTT.

This sequence joins TRBV19 and TRBJ1-5; 8 nucleotides align to TRBD1. With 5 bases clipped from V and 5 bases from J, the junction kept 11 bases outside the gene matches. Germline-derived CDR1 and CDR2 are LNHDA and SQIVND (reference sequence). This CDR3 spans 16 amino acids. CDR3 sequence (DNA): TGTGCCAGTAGTCCCGACAGGGGTTTATCACATCAGCCCCAGCATTTT. Encoded protein: CASSPDRGLSHQPQHF.

The J gene is TRBJ2-6, the V gene TRBV2; 7 positions match TRBD1. Per the germline V gene, CDR1 is SNHLY and CDR2 is FYNNEI. The ends lost 1 base at V and 4 bases at J; junction bases unmatched: 4. The CDR3 contains 16 residues. CDR3 nucleotide sequence: TGTGCCAGCAGTGAAGGGGACAGCGTCGGGGCCAACGTCCTGACTTTC. Translating gives CASSEGDSVGANVLTF.